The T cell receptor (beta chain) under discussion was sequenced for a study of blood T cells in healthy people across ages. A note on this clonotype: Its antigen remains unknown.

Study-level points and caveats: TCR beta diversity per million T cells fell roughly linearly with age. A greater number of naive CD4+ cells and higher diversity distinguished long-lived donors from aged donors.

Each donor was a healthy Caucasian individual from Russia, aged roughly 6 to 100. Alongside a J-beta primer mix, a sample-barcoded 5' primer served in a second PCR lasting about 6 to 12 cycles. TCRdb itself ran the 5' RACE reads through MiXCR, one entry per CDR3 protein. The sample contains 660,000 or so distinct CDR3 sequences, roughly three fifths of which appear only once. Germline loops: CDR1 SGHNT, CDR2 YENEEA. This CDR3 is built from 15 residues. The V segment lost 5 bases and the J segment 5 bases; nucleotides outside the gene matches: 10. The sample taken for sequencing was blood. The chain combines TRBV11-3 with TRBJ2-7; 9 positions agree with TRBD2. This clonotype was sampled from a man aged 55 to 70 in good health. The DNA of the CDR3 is TGTGCCAGCAGCCGCGGCCCTAGCGGGGACCACGAGCAGTACTTC. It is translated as CASSRGPSGDHEQYF.